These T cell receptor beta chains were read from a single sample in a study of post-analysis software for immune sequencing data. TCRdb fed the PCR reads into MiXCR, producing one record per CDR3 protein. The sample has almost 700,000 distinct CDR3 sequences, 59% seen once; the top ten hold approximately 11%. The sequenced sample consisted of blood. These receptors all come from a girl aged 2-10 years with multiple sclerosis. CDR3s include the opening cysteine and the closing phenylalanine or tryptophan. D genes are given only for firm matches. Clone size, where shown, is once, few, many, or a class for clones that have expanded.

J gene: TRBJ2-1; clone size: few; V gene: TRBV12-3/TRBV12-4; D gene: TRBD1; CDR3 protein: CASRSRQGIYNEQFF; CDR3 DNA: TGTGCCAGCAGATCTCGACAGGGGATATACAATGAGCAGTTCTTC
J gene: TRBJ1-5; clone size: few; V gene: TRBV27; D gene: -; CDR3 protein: CASSFQQDPNQPQHF; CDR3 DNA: TGTGCCAGCAGTTTTCAACAGGATCCAAATCAGCCCCAGCATTTT
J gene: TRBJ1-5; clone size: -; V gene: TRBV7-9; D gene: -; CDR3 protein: CASSAWTENQPQHF; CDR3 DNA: TGTGCCAGCAGCGCCTGGACAGAGAATCAGCCCCAGCATTTT
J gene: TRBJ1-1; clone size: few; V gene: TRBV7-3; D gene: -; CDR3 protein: CASSPRGPGAEAFF; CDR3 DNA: TGTGCCAGCAGCCCTCGGGGCCCGGGTGCTGAAGCTTTCTTT
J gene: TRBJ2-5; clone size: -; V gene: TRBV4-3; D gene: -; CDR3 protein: CASSQGRMAGRETQYF; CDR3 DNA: TGCGCCAGCAGCCAAGGGAGAATGGCGGGCCGGGAGACCCAGTACTTC
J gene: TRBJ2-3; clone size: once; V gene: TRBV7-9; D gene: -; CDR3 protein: CASTTAGLSTDTQYF; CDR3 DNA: TGTGCCAGCACCACCGCGGGCCTTAGCACAGATACGCAGTATTTT
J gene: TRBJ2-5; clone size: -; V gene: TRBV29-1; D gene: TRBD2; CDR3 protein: CSVEPSTGGGGNEQYF; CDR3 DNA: TGCAGCGTTGAACCTTCGACTGGCGGGGGGGGCAATGAGCAGTACTTC
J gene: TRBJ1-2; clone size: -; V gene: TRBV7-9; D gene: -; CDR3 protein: CAISLHWRESHGPSGYGYTF; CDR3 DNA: TGTGCCATCTCACTGCATTGGCGGGAGAGTCATGGCCCTTCGGGCTATGGCTACACCTTC
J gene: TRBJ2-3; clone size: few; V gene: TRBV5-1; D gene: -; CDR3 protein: CASSLPGSDGTDTQYF; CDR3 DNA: TGCGCCAGCAGCTTGCCGGGGAGTGACGGCACAGATACGCAGTATTTT
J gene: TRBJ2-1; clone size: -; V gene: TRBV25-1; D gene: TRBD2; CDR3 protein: CASSESGLAGKLYNEQFF; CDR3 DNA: TGTGCCAGCAGTGAAAGTGGACTAGCGGGAAAACTTTACAATGAGCAGTTCTTC
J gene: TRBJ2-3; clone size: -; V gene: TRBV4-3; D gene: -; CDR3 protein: CASSQGTPAETDTQYF; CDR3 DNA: TGCGCCAGCAGCCAAGGGACTCCCGCTGAAACAGATACGCAGTATTTT
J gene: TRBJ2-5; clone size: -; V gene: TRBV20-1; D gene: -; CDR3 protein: CSAQRYSVETQYF; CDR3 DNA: TGCAGTGCTCAGCGGTACTCGGTAGAGACCCAGTACTTC
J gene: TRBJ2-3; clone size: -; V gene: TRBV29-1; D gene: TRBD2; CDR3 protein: CSGIGRVQFTDTQYF; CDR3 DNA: TGCAGCGGGATAGGGAGGGTTCAATTCACAGATACGCAGTATTTT
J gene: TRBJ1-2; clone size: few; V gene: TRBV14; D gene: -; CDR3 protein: CASSTPGGWTYTF; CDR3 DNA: TGTGCCAGCAGCACCCCCGGAGGGTGGACCTACACCTTC
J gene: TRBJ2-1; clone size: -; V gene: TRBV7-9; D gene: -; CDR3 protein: CASTGSSNEQFF; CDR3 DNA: TGTGCCAGCACGGGAAGTAGCAATGAGCAGTTCTTC
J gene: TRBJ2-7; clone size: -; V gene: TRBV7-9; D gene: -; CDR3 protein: CASSLENEQYF; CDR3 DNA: TGTGCCAGCAGCTTAGAGAACGAGCAGTACTTC
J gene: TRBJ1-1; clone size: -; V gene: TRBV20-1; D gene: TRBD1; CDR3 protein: CSARVGTANTEAFF; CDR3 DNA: TGCAGTGCTAGAGTCGGGACAGCGAACACTGAAGCTTTCTTT
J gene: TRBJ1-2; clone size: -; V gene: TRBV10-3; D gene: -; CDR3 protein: CAIRTASGSYGYTF; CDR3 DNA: TGTGCCATCAGAACAGCAAGTGGTAGCTATGGCTACACCTTC
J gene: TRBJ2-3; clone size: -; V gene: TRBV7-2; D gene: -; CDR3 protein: CASSLRRRGDTQYF; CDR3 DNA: TGTGCCAGCAGCTTAAGGAGGCGGGGAGATACGCAGTATTTT
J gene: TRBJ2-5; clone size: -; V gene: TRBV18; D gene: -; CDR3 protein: CASSPGSRTEQYF; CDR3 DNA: TGTGCCAGCTCACCTGGGAGCCGAACTGAGCAGTACTTC
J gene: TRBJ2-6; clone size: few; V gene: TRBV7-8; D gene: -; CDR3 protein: CASSLATVPRRSANSGANVLTF; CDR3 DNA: TGTGCCAGCAGCTTAGCGACCGTGCCCCGTCGTAGCGCCAACTCTGGGGCCAACGTCCTGACTTTC
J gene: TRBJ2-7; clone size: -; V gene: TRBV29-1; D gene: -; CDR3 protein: CSVESDASYEQYF; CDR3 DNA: TGCAGCGTTGAATCCGATGCATCCTACGAGCAGTACTTC
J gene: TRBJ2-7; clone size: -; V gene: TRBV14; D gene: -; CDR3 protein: CASSPFWDPASYEQYF; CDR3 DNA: TGTGCCAGCAGCCCCTTTTGGGACCCAGCCTCCTACGAGCAGTACTTC
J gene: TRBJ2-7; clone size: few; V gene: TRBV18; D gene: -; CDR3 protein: CASSPLRGLSSYEQYF; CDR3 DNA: TGTGCCAGCTCACCGCTCCGGGGGCTGAGCTCCTACGAGCAGTACTTC
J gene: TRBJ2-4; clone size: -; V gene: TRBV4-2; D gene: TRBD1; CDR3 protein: CASSQGDRGRVGAAKNIQYF; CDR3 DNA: TGTGCCAGCAGCCAGGGGGACAGGGGGCGTGTTGGGGCGGCCAAAAACATTCAGTACTTC
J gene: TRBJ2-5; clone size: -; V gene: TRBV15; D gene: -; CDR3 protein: CATSRGLEQETQYF; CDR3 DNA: TGTGCCACCAGCAGGGGACTGGAGCAAGAGACCCAGTACTTC
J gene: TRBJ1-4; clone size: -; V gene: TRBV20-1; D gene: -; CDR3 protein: CSAREVPGEKLFF; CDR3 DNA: TGCAGTGCTAGGGAAGTGCCAGGGGAAAAACTGTTTTTT
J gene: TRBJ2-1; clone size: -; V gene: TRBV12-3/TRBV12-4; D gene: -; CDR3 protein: CASSPFPDSSHNEQFF; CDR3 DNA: TGTGCCAGCAGTCCATTTCCCGATAGCTCCCACAATGAGCAGTTCTTC
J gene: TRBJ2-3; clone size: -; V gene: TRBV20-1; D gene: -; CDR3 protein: CSAGFGGTSTDTQYF; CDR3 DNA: TGCAGTGCTGGGTTCGGGGGAACTTCCACAGATACGCAGTATTTT
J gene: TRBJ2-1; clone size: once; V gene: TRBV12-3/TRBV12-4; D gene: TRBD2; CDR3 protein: CASSSPGLHTNEQFF; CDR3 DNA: TGTGCCAGCAGTTCGCCGGGACTACATACTAATGAGCAGTTCTTC
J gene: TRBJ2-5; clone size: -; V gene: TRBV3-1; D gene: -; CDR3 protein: CASSQENRQETQYF; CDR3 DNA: TGTGCCAGCAGCCAAGAGAACAGACAAGAGACCCAGTACTTC
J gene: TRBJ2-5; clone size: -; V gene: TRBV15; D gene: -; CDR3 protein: CATRARSQETQYF; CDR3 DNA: TGTGCCACCAGGGCTAGGTCTCAAGAGACCCAGTACTTC
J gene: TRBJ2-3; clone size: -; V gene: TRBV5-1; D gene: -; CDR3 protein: CASKGLEEDTQYF; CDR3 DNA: TGCGCCAGCAAAGGGCTAGAAGAGGATACGCAGTATTTT
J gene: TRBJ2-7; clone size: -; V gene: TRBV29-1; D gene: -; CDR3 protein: CSVGGRVYEQYF; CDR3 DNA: TGCAGCGTGGGGGGCAGGGTATACGAGCAGTACTTC
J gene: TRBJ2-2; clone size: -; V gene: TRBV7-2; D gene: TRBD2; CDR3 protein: CASSPSPAGGTGELFF; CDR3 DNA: TGTGCCAGCAGCCCCTCCCCAGCGGGAGGTACCGGGGAGCTGTTTTTT